The sequence of this TCR beta chain was determined in a study of ipilimumab plus nivolumab after autologous stem cell transplantation. As for the study in general: Patients received a median of about five ipilimumab and eight or nine nivolumab doses. The myeloma group: high-risk transplant-naive, or relapse within 3 years after first autologous transplant.

Data came from immunoSEQ multiplex PCR; TCRdb stores just in-frame clones and leaves some out. The sample includes 43,000 or so clones, about 88% of them seen just once. Checkpoint therapy with ipilimumab 1 mg/kg began 14 to 28 days after transplant. There are 14 residues in the CDR3. The junction had 2 bases not matched to a gene; V was cut back by 7 bases and J by 1 base. Germline CDR1 reads SQVTM; CDR2 reads ANQGSEA. The receptor's source is a male donor with multiple myeloma. The J gene is TRBJ2-2, the V gene TRBV29-1; TRBD2 agrees at 11 bases. The sample here was PBMCs, taken in a trial of ipilimumab plus nivolumab as post-transplant consolidation. The CDR3 nucleotides read TGCAGCGCCACTAGCGGGAGGAACACCGGGGAGCTGTTTTTT. Translating it yields CSATSGRNTGELFF.